A single sample gave rise to the 17 T cell receptor beta chains below, sequenced in a study of early T cells in non-severe SARS-CoV-2 infection (dated by TCRdb to about 2021). Libraries came from 5' RACE. Instrument on record: NextSeq 500. Through fastp at Q25 and MiXCR, TCRdb rebuilt clones from the public reads, retaining in-frame beta chains. Identical CDR3 protein sequences are pooled into one entry, listed with their most common genes and DNA. The sample data list about 48,000 distinct CDR3 sequences, and approximately 9.8% of these were observed just once. The ten largest clonotypes hold roughly 8.7% of the sample. Sequences were obtained from whole blood. These receptors were obtained from an adult who was a healthcare worker with PCR-confirmed SARS-CoV-2 infection or an uninfected control (not recorded which).

The genes are TRBV11-3 and TRBJ1-1, with a possible D match to TRBD1 (5 bases). Trimming shortened V by 6 bases and J by 3 bases, and 17 bases separated the two germline ends. The CDR3 contains 15 residues. The germline CDR1 and CDR2 sequences are SGHNT and YENEEA. The CDR3: CASSSNRGGDTEAFF. The DNA for the CDR3 is TGTGCCAGCAGTTCGAATAGGGGTGGTGACACTGAAGCTTTCTTT. Supplemented by reference TRBV11-3 and TRBJ1-1, the full variable domain reads EAGVVQSPRYKIIEKKQPVAFWCNPISGHNTLYWYLQNLGQGPELLIRYENEEAVDDSQLPKDRFSAERLKGVDSTLKIQPAELGDSAVYLCASSSNRGGDTEAFFGQGTRLTVV.

This clonotype has at least ten counts. The gene calls are TRBV29-1 and TRBJ2-2, with D unresolved. Germline V gene sequence: CDR1 SQVTM, CDR2 ANQGSEA. V was clipped by 3 bases and J by 7 bases, with 6 bases between them. This CDR3 comprises 11 residues. Here the CDR3 DNA reads TGCAGCGTTGACAGGAACGGGGAGCTGTTTTTT. It yields the protein CSVDRNGELFF.

This clonotype was recorded many times. This chain joins TRBV18 and TRBJ2-2; D ambiguous. The CDR3 covers 18 residues. Germline CDR1 and CDR2: KGHSH and LQKENI. V was cut by 2 bases and J by 0 bases, with 16 bases left in between. CDR3 in amino acids: CASSPNTDTRSNTGELFF. In nucleotides, the CDR3 is TGTGCCAGCTCACCAAACACTGACACCCGATCGAACACCGGGGAGCTGTTTTTT.

The table lists this clonotype with many counts. The genes are TRBV7-8 and TRBJ2-1; D is possibly TRBD1 or TRBD2 (5 bases each). This CDR3 has 16 amino acids. Trimming stripped 4 bases from V and 4 bases from J, with 17 bases between. CDR1 is SGHVS, CDR2 FQNEAQ, per germline. CDR3 protein: CASSSEGRKFYNEQFF. DNA for the CDR3: TGTGCCAGCAGCTCCGAGGGACGGAAATTTTACAATGAGCAGTTCTTC.

This clonotype has just a few counts. The chain combines TRBV9 with TRBJ1-5; 8 bases line up with TRBD1. Germline CDR1 is SGDLS and CDR2 is YYNGEE. The junction had 8 bases not matched to a gene; V was cut back by 1 base and J by 8 bases. The CDR3 is 15 residues long. In DNA form, the CDR3 reads TGTGCCAGCAGCGTATCCCCGACAGGGGCTGAGCCCCAGCATTTT. It specifies CASSVSPTGAEPQHF.

This clonotype was seen many times. J is TRBJ2-7 and V is TRBV1; the DNA was not compared with TRBD1, the D call given in the table. TRBV1 has pseudogene status. This CDR3 has 14 amino acids. This CDR3 is CTSSRDVASYEQYF. CDR3 in DNA: TGCACCAGCAGCCGGGACGTAGCCTCCTACGAGCAGTACTTC.

This clonotype was recorded at least ten times. The chain uses TRBV5-1 and TRBJ1-2; TRBD1 might be the D (5 bases). In germline, CDR1 is SGHRS, CDR2 YFSETQ. V was pared by 0 bases and J by 8 bases, with 8 bases between. The length of the CDR3 is 12 residues. As DNA, the CDR3 is TGCGCCAGCAGCTTGGAGGGGTCCGGCTACACCTTC. Amino acid sequence: CASSLEGSGYTF.

This clonotype was seen at least ten times. The rearrangement links TRBV12-3 or TRBV12-4 to TRBJ2-1, with TRBD2 identical over 11 bases. Trimming removed 6 bases from V and 6 bases from J; junction bases left unmatched: 10. There are 16 residues in the CDR3. CDR3 in amino acids: CASSNLLAGVSNEQFF. The CDR3 bases are TGTGCCAGCAGCAACTTACTAGCGGGAGTATCCAATGAGCAGTTCTTC.

This clonotype was seen at least ten times. The chain recombines TRBV7-9 with TRBJ1-5; TRBD1 agrees at 7 bases. The CDR3 contains 13 residues. V lost 5 bases, J lost 5 bases, and 3 bases stayed unmatched. Germline CDR1 SEHNR, CDR2 FQNEAQ (reference sequence). This CDR3 is CASSKDRDQPQHF. The CDR3 DNA reads TGTGCCAGCAGCAAAGACAGGGATCAGCCCCAGCATTTT.

This clonotype was counted only a few times. The V gene is TRBV23-1, the J gene TRBJ2-3, with 10 positions matching TRBD2. TRBV23-1 is designated an ORF whose function remains uncertain. The trim removed 7 bases at V and 5 bases at J, leaving 12 bases unmatched. CDR3 length equals 16 residues. CDR3 region: CASTPVIAGGGDTQYF. Here the CDR3 DNA reads TGCGCCAGCACCCCGGTCATAGCGGGAGGAGGAGATACGCAGTATTTT.

This clonotype was detected ten times or more. The rearrangement joins TRBV11-2 to TRBJ2-7; 7 bases map to TRBD1. V lost 5 bases and J lost 5; bases outside the gene matches: 6. Germline V gives CDR1 SGHAT, CDR2 FQNNGV. This CDR3 is built from 13 residues. CDR3 in amino acids: CASSLTGSDEQYF. The CDR3 DNA reads as TGTGCCAGCAGCCTGACAGGGTCGGACGAGCAGTACTTC.

The chain is built from TRBV23-1 and TRBJ2-1; D is perhaps TRBD2 (7 bases). TRBV23-1 is marked as an open reading frame, function uncertain. The CDR3 runs 16 residues. V was shortened by 2 bases and J by 10 bases, with 21 bases between the two germline ends. The CDR3 bases are TGCGCCAGCAGTCAAAAAAGGGGGGGACCCACCGACGAGCAGTTCTTC. This gives the protein CASSQKRGGPTDEQFF.

The chain uses TRBV4-1 and TRBJ2-7, with TRBD1 identical over 9 bases. This CDR3 comprises 17 residues. Germline CDR1 is MGHRA and CDR2 is YSYEKL. V lost 3 bases to trimming and J lost 7 bases; unmatched junction nucleotides: 16. DNA of the CDR3: TGCGCCAGCAGCCAGCTATCTTACCCCGGGACAGGGAAGGAGCAGTACTTC. It codes for CASSQLSYPGTGKEQYF.

This clonotype was seen more than once but under ten times. The chain combines TRBV12-3 or TRBV12-4 with TRBJ2-2, with 10 bases matching TRBD2. CDR3 length equals 16 residues. The V and J ends lost 2 bases and 5 bases, in that order; junction bases with no gene match: 5. The CDR3 DNA reads TGTGCCAGCAGTTTAATCATTAGCGGGAGGACCGGGGAGCTGTTTTTT. This gives the protein CASSLIISGRTGELFF.

The rearrangement links TRBV7-2 to TRBJ2-2, with unresolved D. Germline V gene lookup returns CDR1 SGHTA and CDR2 FQGNSA. The CDR3 is 14 residues long. Trimming pared 5 bases from V and 4 bases from J, leaving 11 bases between. As DNA, the CDR3 is TGTGCCAGCAGCCGGAAACAGCCCACCGGGGAGCTGTTTTTT. Translation gives CASSRKQPTGELFF. The full variable domain, in which reference TRBV7-2 and TRBJ2-2 provide the parts outside the CDR3, is GAGVSQSPSNKVTEKGKDVELRCDPISGHTALYWYRQSLGQGLEFLIYFQGNSAPDKSGLPSDRFSAERTGGSVSTLTIQRTQQEDSAVYLCASSRKQPTGELFFGEGSRLTVL.

This clonotype was detected only a few times. The CDR3 here is CASSFLSGTDGYTF. CDR3 bases: TGTGCCAGCAGCTTCTTAAGCGGGACAGATGGCTACACCTTC. This sequence joins TRBV7-2 and TRBJ1-2; 7 bases match TRBD1. The J segment lost 6 bases and the V segment lost 3 bases, leaving 7 bases of the junction unmatched. CDR1 SGHTA and CDR2 FQGNSA come from the germline V gene. This CDR3 is built from 14 residues.

This clonotype came up many times. Its ends do not fully match the called genes, so a read error is possible. The gene calls are TRBV20-1 and TRBJ2-7; 10 nucleotides align to TRBD1. The CDR3 contains 11 residues. Germline CDR1 and CDR2: DFQATT and SNEGSKA (reference sequence). CDR3 bases: TGCAGTGCTTCAAGCTCCCGGGACAGGGGCTTC. It yields the protein CSASSSRDRGF.